The 28 T cell receptor beta chains presented below share a single source sample, sequenced in a study of graft-versus-host responses after intestinal transplantation. Assay: immunoSEQ multiplex PCR; the TCRdb copy retains only in-frame clones and omits some. Among about 4,600 clones listed, approximately 30% were seen once. This material consisted of alloreactive CD4+ T cells from a mixed lymphocyte reaction culture, taken before intestinal transplant. The subset: CFSE-low proliferating T cells sorted from roughly six-day pre-transplant mixed lymphocyte reaction (GvH or HvG direction). These receptors were taken from a human patient who received an intestinal transplant.

This clone was seen a handful of times. In DNA form, the CDR3 reads TGTGCCAGCAGCCGGTGGGTAGCGACACAAGAGACCCAGTACTTC. This translates into CASSRWVATQETQYF. The chain couples TRBV7-9 to TRBJ2-5; tentatively, D is TRBD2 (5 bases). Germline loops: CDR1 SEHNR, CDR2 FQNEAQ (reference sequence). The V end was cut by 5 bases, the J end by 2 bases, with 15 bases between. This CDR3 contains 15 residues.

The chain recombines TRBV11-2 with TRBJ2-7; D remains ambiguous. Trimming took 2 bases from V and 4 from J, leaving 3 bases between them. Germline values: CDR1 SGHAT, CDR2 FQNNGV. The length of the CDR3 is 11 residues. The CDR3 sequence: CASSLMYEQYF. In DNA, the CDR3 is TGTGCCAGCAGCTTAATGTACGAGCAGTACTTC.

This clone has only a few counts. The CDR3 loop reads CASSAALGGGNTIYF. As DNA, the CDR3 is TGCGCCAGCAGCGCGGCCTTAGGCGGTGGAAACACCATATATTTT. V is TRBV5-1 and J is TRBJ1-3; D remains unclear. The CDR3 is 15 residues long. Trimming cost V 4 bases and J 3 bases, with 14 bases left between them. Germline loops: CDR1 SGHRS, CDR2 YFSETQ.

This clone turned up a few times. The chain couples TRBV2 to TRBJ2-7, with D tentatively TRBD2 (7 bases). The CDR3 runs 14 residues. The germline V gene encodes CDR1 SNHLY and CDR2 FYNNEI. V gave up 6 bases and J gave up 6 bases, with 18 bases separating them. The CDR3 loop reads CASRGRIGGVEQYF. The CDR3 nucleotides read TGTGCCAGCAGGGGGCGGATAGGGGGGGTCGAGCAGTACTTC.

The genes are TRBV12-1 and TRBJ2-2. TRBV12-1 constitutes a pseudogene. CDR3 length: 14 residues. CDR3: CASSTGPTTGELFF. The CDR3, as DNA: TGTGCCAGCAGCACGGGACCCACCACCGGGGAGCTGTTTTTT.

The rearrangement links TRBV19 to TRBJ2-2; 9 bases are shared with TRBD1. Germline CDR1 reads LNHDA; CDR2 reads SQIVND (reference sequence). With V trimmed by 3 bases and J by 4 bases, 9 bases remained unmatched. The length of the CDR3 is 17 residues. CDR3: CASSMGPGQGTTGELFF. The CDR3 nucleotides read TGTGCCAGTAGTATGGGGCCGGGACAGGGAACCACCGGGGAGCTGTTTTTT.

V and J are TRBV4-3 and TRBJ1-4; no clear D gene. The CDR3 spans 18 residues. The germline gives CDR1 LGHNA, CDR2 YSLEER. The germline V and J ends were trimmed by 6 bases and 5 bases, with 25 bases remaining between them. CDR3 nucleotides: TGCGCCAGCAGTGAAACTGCCAGTCTCCCAGTCGACAATGAAAAACTGTTTTTT. It is translated as CASSETASLPVDNEKLFF.

This clone was counted only a few times. The chain couples TRBV6-1 to TRBJ1-5; D is undetermined. CDR1 and CDR2 (germline): MNHNS, SASEGT. The CDR3 extends over 15 amino acids. The V gene lost 5 bases and the J gene lost 7 bases, with 18 bases spanning the gap. The chain's CDR3 is CASSSYAPGGQPQHF. In DNA form, the CDR3 reads TGTGCCAGCAGTTCGTACGCCCCGGGCGGGCAGCCCCAGCATTTT.

This clone was observed a handful of times. The chain employs TRBV11-3 and TRBJ2-7; no firm D call. Trimming removed 0 bases at V and 3 bases at J, with 3 bases between. Per germline, CDR1 SGHNT and CDR2 YENEEA. This CDR3 spans 12 amino acids. CDR3: CASSLDFYEQYF. CDR3 nucleotides: TGTGCCAGCAGCTTAGACTTCTACGAGCAGTACTTC.

In this sample, this clone turned up a few times. The chain recombines TRBV29-1 with TRBJ2-7; D possibly uses TRBD1 or TRBD2 (7 bases each). V lost 8 bases and J 2 bases, leaving 31 bases between the germline ends. Germline V gives CDR1 SQVTM, CDR2 ANQGSEA. The CDR3 runs 18 residues. CDR3 in amino acids: CSCYLDRAGERGPYEQYF. In DNA form, the CDR3 reads TGCAGCTGCTACCTCGACAGGGCCGGCGAGCGGGGACCCTACGAGCAGTACTTC.

This rearrangement joins TRBV30 to TRBJ2-5; perhaps TRBD2 as D (5 bases). The V and J ends lost 2 bases and 6 bases respectively, with 19 bases between them. The CDR3 spans 15 residues. Germline CDR1 is GTSNPN and CDR2 is SVGIG (reference sequence). The CDR3 DNA reads as TGTGCCTGGAGTATGATGACTACTCTCGCGAAGACCCAGTACTTC. Translated: CAWSMMTTLAKTQYF.

In its sample, this clone was seen a few times. The genes are TRBV11-3 and TRBJ2-2, with D perhaps matching TRBD1 (6 bases). The CDR3 runs 16 residues. From germline, CDR1 is SGHNT and CDR2 YENEEA. The V gene lost 1 base and the J gene lost 5 bases, with 14 bases spanning the gap. The CDR3 here is CASSLGVRGWTGELFF. The CDR3 DNA follows: TGTGCCAGCAGCTTAGGAGTCAGGGGCTGGACCGGGGAGCTGTTTTTT.

This chain connects TRBV7-3 to TRBJ1-2, with a weak D call TRBD1 (5 bases). The CDR3 contains 15 residues. CDR1 is SGHTA, CDR2 FQGTGA, per germline. V lost 2 bases, J lost 5 bases, and 15 bases lay in between. The CDR3 DNA sequence: TGTGCCAGCAGCTTAGTTGGGGGAGGCCGGTATGGCTACACCTTC. This encodes CASSLVGGGRYGYTF.

Notes on this clone: One base separates it from a far larger clone, so it is likely a read error. The chain joins TRBV5-6 to TRBJ2-7; D remains ambiguous. The CDR3 extends over 11 amino acids. CDR1 and CDR2 from the germline V gene are SGHDT and YYEEEE. Deletions cut 5 bases from V and 9 bases from J, with 12 bases between. The CDR3 is CASSYLNGQYF. The CDR3, as DNA: TGTGCCAGCAGTTACCTTAACGGGCAGTACTTC. Looking up the rest from reference TRBV5-6 and TRBJ2-7 gives the full variable domain: DAGVTQSPTHLIKTRGQQVTLRCSPKSGHDTVSWYQQALGQGPQFIFQYYEEEERQRGNFPDRFSGHQFPNYSSELNVNALLLGDSALYLCASSYLNGQYFGPGTRLTVT.

Relative to its sample, this clone is medium-sized (0.01 to 0.1%). The J gene is TRBJ2-6, the V gene TRBV6-6; 7 bases agree with TRBD1. The CDR3 covers 14 residues. The germline CDR1 and CDR2 sequences are MNHNY and SVGAGI (reference sequence). V shed 6 bases, J shed 1 base, and the junction held 0 bases outside the gene matches. The CDR3 protein is CASSRGSGANVLTF. CDR3 in DNA: TGTGCCAGCAGCAGGGGGTCTGGGGCCAACGTCCTGACTTTC.

The V and J genes are TRBV6-6 and TRBJ2-2, with unresolved D. The ends were cut back, 3 bases at V and 3 bases at J, with 11 bases in the middle. Germline V gives CDR1 MNHNY, CDR2 SVGAGI (reference sequence). The CDR3 length is 15 residues. The DNA of the CDR3 is TGTGCCAGCAGTTATAGCCACCCCTACACCGGGGAGCTGTTTTTT. This codes for CASSYSHPYTGELFF.

The rearrangement links TRBV6-1 to TRBJ1-1, with 9 nucleotides matching TRBD1. Germline CDR1 reads MNHNS; CDR2 reads SASEGT. Trimming removed 8 bases from V and 4 bases from J; junction bases left unmatched: 11. This CDR3 contains 15 residues. The CDR3 loop reads CASARTGAISTEAFF. The CDR3 DNA reads as TGTGCCAGCGCTAGGACAGGGGCAATCAGCACTGAAGCTTTCTTT.

The chain carries TRBV29-1 and TRBJ1-2, with D unresolved. The CDR3 length is 14 residues. Deletions cut 5 bases from V and 4 bases from J, with 17 bases between. Germline CDR1 reads SQVTM; CDR2 reads ANQGSEA. This CDR3 is CSVYQSWIPYGYTF. For the CDR3, the DNA is TGCAGCGTTTATCAGTCTTGGATCCCCTATGGCTACACCTTC.

A note on this clone: A much bigger clone sits one base away, suggesting this may be a read error. CDR3 coding DNA: TGTGCCGGGGGGGTAGCAGATTACACTGAAGCTTTCTTT. It specifies CAGGVADYTEAFF. The rearrangement joins TRBV30 to TRBJ1-1; maybe TRBD1 (5 bases). The CDR3 consists of 13 residues. Looked up from germline, CDR1 is GTSNPN and CDR2 is SVGIG (reference sequence). V lost 8 bases to trimming and J lost 3 bases, with 16 bases between them.

This sequence joins TRBV11-2 and TRBJ2-7; TRBD1 is a possible D gene (6 bases). CDR1 SGHAT and CDR2 FQNNGV come from the germline V gene. The CDR3 runs to 16 residues. V lost 5 bases and J 4 bases, leaving 21 bases between the germline ends. The CDR3 DNA reads TGTGCCAGCAGCCTGGGGACCGGGACACTTTCTTACGAGCAGTACTTC. It specifies CASSLGTGTLSYEQYF.

The chain couples TRBV19 to TRBJ2-1, with 7 positions matching TRBD2. Germline CDR1 reads LNHDA; CDR2 reads SQIVND (reference sequence). Unmatched junction bases numbered 10, after V lost 2 bases and J lost 3 bases. The CDR3 has 17 amino acids. The CDR3 region has the DNA TGTGCCAGTAGTATACCTCGGGGAGCGGGATTCTACAATGAGCAGTTCTTC. Its protein product is CASSIPRGAGFYNEQFF.

This clone is labeled medium-sized. The CDR3 region is CARHSGRAHEQFF. CDR3 nucleotides: TGTGCCAGGCACAGCGGGAGGGCCCATGAGCAGTTCTTC. The gene calls are TRBV6-7 and TRBJ2-1, with 10 bases that match TRBD2. TRBV6-7 is noted as an ORF with a role that remains uncertain. J lost 8 bases, V lost 9 bases, and 7 bases had no gene match. The CDR3 runs to 13 residues.

This clone is categorized as medium-sized. This sequence joins TRBV6-1 and TRBJ2-1, with D possibly TRBD1 on 6 matching bases. Trimming pared 1 base from V and 3 bases from J, leaving 13 bases between. The length of the CDR3 is 16 residues. CDR1 MNHNS and CDR2 SASEGT come from the germline V gene. The CDR3: CASSEEAGAIYNEQFF. The CDR3, as DNA: TGTGCCAGCAGTGAAGAAGCAGGGGCCATCTACAATGAGCAGTTCTTC.

With respect to this clone: This may be a read error, as it is one base from a much larger clone. The chain links TRBV11-2 to TRBJ2-1, with D possibly TRBD2 on 7 matching bases. The V end was cut by 1 base, the J end by 2 bases, with 9 bases between. Germline CDR1 and CDR2: SGHAT and FQNNGV. This CDR3 has 15 residues. The DNA of the CDR3 is TGTGCCAGCAGCTTAGCGGGGGGCGCCTACAATGAGCAGTTCTTC. It encodes CASSLAGGAYNEQFF.

Turning to this clone: This could be a read error, since a much larger clone is one nucleotide away. The V and J genes are TRBV28 and TRBJ2-6; D is tentatively TRBD1 or TRBD2 (6 bases each). V lost 2 bases and J 4 bases, leaving 12 bases between the germline ends. This CDR3 is built from 16 residues. Germline V gene data show CDR1 as MDHEN and CDR2 as SYDVKM. CDR3 loop: CASSLGGGAGANVLTF. The CDR3 bases are TGTGCCAGCAGTTTAGGGGGCGGGGCCGGGGCCAACGTCCTGACTTTC.

The rearrangement uses TRBV11-2 and TRBJ2-3; 7 bases align to TRBD2. Trimming cost V 1 base and J 4 bases; bases outside gene matches: 5. This CDR3 is built from 15 residues. The germline V gene has CDR1 SGHAT and CDR2 FQNNGV. The CDR3 DNA is TGTGCCAGCAGCTTAGTGCGAGCGGGGTCAGATACGCAGTATTTT. Translated, it gives CASSLVRAGSDTQYF. Looking up the rest from reference TRBV11-2 and TRBJ2-3 gives the full variable domain: EAGVAQSPRYKIIEKRQSVAFWCNPISGHATLYWYQQILGQGPKLLIQFQNNGVVDDSQLPKDRFSAERLKGVDSTLKIQPAKLEDSAVYLCASSLVRAGSDTQYFGPGTRLTVL.

This clone was seen only a few times. The chain is built from TRBV30 and TRBJ2-2; the D is unclear. Germline V lookup: CDR1 GTSNPN, CDR2 SVGIG (reference sequence). The ends were cut back, 2 bases at V and 5 bases at J, with 6 bases in the middle. The CDR3 consists of 12 residues. In DNA, the CDR3 is TGTGCCTGGAGTTTTACTACCGGGGAGCTGTTTTTT. Protein sequence: CAWSFTTGELFF.

This clone was seen only once. The chain joins TRBV9 to TRBJ2-5; 9 positions agree with TRBD1. V lost 3 bases to trimming and J lost 5 bases; unmatched junction nucleotides: 2. CDR1 is SGDLS, CDR2 YYNGEE, per germline. The CDR3 sequence is 13 residues long. CDR3 amino acids: CASSGDRAETQYF. For the CDR3, the DNA is TGTGCCAGCAGCGGGGACAGGGCGGAGACCCAGTACTTC. Using reference TRBV9 and TRBJ2-5 for the parts outside the CDR3, the full variable domain is DSGVTQTPKHLITATGQRVTLRCSPRSGDLSVYWYQQSLDQGLQFLIQYYNGEERAKGNILERFSAQQFPDLHSELNLSSLELGDSALYFCASSGDRAETQYFGPGTRLLVL.